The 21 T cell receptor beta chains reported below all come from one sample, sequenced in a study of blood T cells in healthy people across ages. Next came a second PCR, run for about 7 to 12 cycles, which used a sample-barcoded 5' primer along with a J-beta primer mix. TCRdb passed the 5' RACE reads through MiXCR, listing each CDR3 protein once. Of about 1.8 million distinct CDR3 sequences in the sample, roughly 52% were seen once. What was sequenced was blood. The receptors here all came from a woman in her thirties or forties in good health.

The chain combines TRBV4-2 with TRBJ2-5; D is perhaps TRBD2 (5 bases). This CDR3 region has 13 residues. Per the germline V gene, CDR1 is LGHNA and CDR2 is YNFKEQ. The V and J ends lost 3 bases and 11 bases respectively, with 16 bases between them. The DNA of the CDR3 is TGTGCCAGCAGCCAGGGTAACGGGAATGAGCAGTACTTC. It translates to CASSQGNGNEQYF.

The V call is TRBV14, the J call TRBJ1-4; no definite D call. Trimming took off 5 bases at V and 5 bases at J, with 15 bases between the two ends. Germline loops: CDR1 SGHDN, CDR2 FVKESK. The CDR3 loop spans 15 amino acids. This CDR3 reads CASSKGIMRNEKLFF. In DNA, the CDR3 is TGTGCCAGCAGCAAGGGAATTATGCGGAATGAAAAACTGTTTTTT.

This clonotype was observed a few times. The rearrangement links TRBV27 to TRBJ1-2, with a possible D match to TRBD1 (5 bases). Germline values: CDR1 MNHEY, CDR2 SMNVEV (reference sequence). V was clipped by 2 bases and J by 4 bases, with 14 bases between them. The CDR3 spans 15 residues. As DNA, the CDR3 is TGTGCCAGCAGTTTAATCAGGGAAAGCATCTATGGCTACACCTTC. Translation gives CASSLIRESIYGYTF.

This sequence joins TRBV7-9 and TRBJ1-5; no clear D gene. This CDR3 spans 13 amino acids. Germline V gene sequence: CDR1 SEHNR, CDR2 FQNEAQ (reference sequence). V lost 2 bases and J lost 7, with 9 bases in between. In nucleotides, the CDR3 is TGTGCCAGCAGCTTAACCCAAGGGCAGCCCCAGCATTTT. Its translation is CASSLTQGQPQHF.

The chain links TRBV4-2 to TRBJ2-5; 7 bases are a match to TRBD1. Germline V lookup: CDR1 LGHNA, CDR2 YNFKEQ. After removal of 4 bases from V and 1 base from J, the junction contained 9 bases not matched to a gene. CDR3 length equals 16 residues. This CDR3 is CASSLSEQGVQETQYF. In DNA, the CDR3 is TGTGCCAGCAGCCTCTCCGAGCAGGGGGTCCAAGAGACCCAGTACTTC.

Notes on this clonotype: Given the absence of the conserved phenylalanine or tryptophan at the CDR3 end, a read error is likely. The CDR3 nucleotides read TGTGCCAGCAGCTCCGGACAGGCGCCAGAGACCCAGTACCTC. Its translation is CASSSGQAPETQYL. This chain uses TRBV7-2 with TRBJ2-5; 7 bases are shared with TRBD1. Germline CDR1 SGHTA, CDR2 FQGNSA. CDR3 length: 14 residues. V lost 4 bases to trimming and J lost 4 bases; unmatched junction nucleotides: 6.

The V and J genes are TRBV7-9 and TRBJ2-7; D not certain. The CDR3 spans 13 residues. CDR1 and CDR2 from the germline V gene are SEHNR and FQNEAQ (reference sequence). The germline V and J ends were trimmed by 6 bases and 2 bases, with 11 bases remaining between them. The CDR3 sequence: CASSQWAAYEQYF. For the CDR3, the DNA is TGTGCCAGCAGTCAATGGGCCGCCTACGAGCAGTACTTC.

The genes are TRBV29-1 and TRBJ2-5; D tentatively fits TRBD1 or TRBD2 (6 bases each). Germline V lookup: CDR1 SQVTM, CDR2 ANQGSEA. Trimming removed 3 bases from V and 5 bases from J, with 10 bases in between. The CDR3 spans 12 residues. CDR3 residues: CSVDGGRETQYF. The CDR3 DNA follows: TGCAGCGTTGATGGGGGGCGGGAGACCCAGTACTTC.

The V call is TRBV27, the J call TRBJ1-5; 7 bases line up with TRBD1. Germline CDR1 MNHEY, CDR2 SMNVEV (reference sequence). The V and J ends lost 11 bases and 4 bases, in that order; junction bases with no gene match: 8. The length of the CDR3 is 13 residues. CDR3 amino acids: CARNRGRNQPQHF. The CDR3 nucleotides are TGTGCCCGTAACAGGGGAAGAAATCAGCCCCAGCATTTT.

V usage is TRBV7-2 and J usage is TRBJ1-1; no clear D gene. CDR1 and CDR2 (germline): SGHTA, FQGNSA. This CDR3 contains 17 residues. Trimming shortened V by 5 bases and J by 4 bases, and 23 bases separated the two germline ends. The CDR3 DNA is TGTGCCAGCAGCCCCCTCTGGGCCTCCGATCGGGGCACTGAAGCTTTCTTT. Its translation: CASSPLWASDRGTEAFF.

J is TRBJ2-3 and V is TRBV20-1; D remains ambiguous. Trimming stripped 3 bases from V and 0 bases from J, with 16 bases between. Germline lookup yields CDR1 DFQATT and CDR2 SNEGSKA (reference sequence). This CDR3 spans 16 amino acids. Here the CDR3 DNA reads TGCAGTGCTAGCCCCGGGCCAGGCCTAAGCACAGATACGCAGTATTTT. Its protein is CSASPGPGLSTDTQYF.

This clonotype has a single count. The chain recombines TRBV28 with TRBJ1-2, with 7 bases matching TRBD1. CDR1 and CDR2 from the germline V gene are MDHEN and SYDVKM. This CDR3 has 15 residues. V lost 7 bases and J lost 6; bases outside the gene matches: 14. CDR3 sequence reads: CASKPGTDLMHGYTF. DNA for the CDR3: TGTGCCAGCAAGCCGGGGACAGATTTGATGCATGGCTACACCTTC.

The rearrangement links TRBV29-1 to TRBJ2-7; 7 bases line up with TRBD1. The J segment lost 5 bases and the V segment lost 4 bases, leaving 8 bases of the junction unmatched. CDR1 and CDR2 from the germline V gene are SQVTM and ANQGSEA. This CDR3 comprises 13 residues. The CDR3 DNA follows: TGCAGCGTTGGCCAACAGGGGATCGACGAGCAGTACTTC. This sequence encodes CSVGQQGIDEQYF.

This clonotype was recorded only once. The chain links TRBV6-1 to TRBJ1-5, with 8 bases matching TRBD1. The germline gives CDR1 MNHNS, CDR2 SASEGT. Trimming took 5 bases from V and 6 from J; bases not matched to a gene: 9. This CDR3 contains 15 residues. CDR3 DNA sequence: TGTGCCAGCAGTAAAGGAGGACAGGGCCGTCAGCCCCAGCATTTT. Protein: CASSKGGQGRQPQHF.

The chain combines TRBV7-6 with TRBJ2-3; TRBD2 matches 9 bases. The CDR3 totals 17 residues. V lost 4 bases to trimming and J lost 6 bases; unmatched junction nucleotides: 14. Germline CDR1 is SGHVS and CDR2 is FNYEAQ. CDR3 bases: TGTGCCAGCAGCTCAGCGCCCGCGGGGGGGCTGGTTGATACGCAGTATTTT. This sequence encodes CASSSAPAGGLVDTQYF.

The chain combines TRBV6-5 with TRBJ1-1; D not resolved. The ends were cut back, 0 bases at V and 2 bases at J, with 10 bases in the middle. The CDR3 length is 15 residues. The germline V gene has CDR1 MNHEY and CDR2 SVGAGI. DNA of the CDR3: TGTGCCAGCAGTTACTCGAGAGCAGGTAACACTGAAGCTTTCTTT. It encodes CASSYSRAGNTEAFF.

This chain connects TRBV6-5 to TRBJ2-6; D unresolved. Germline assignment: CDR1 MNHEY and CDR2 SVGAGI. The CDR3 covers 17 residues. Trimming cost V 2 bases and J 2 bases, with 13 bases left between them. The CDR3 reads CASSYRRGVTGANVLTF. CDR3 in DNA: TGTGCCAGCAGTTACCGCCGTGGAGTGACTGGGGCCAACGTCCTGACTTTC.

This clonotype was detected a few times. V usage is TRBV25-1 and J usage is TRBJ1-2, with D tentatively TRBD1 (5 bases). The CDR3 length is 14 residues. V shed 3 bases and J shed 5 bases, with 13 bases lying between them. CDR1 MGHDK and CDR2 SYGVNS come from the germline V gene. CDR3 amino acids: CASSEAGSGYGYTF. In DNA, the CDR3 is TGTGCCAGCAGTGAGGCAGGGTCCGGATATGGCTACACCTTC.

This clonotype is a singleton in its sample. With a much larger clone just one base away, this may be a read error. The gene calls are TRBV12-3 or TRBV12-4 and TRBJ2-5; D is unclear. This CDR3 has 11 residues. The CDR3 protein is CAGSGRETQYF. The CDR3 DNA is TGTGCCGGCAGTGGTAGGGAGACCCAGTACTTC.

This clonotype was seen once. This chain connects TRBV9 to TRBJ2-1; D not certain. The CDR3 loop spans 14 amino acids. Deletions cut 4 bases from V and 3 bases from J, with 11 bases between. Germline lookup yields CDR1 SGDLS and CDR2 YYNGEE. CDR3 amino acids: CASSPIEVYNEQFF. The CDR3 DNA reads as TGTGCCAGCAGCCCAATAGAGGTCTACAATGAGCAGTTCTTC.

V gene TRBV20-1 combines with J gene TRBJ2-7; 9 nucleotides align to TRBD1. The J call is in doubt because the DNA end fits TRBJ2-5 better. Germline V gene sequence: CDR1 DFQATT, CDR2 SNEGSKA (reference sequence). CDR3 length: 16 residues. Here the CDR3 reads CSASRWGTGSLETQYF. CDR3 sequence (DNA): TGCAGTGCTAGTAGGTGGGGGACAGGGTCCTTAGAGACCCAGTACTTC.